The 13 T cell receptor beta chains presented below share a single source sample, sequenced in a study of OX40 agonist ivuxolimab in advanced cancers. Sequenced by immunoSEQ multiplex PCR; TCRdb stores in-frame clones only, minus some. The sample has about 110,000 clones; around 93% are singletons. This specimen consisted of CD4+ or CD8+ T cells sorted from blood, obtained in a trial of the OX40 agonist ivuxolimab. These receptors were obtained from an adult with an advanced solid tumor such as melanoma, head and neck, liver or kidney cancer.

This rearrangement joins TRBV5-5 to TRBJ2-3; possibly TRBD2 for D (6 bases). Trimming left V 0 bases short and J 1 base short, with 9 bases between. The CDR3 sequence is 15 residues long. CDR1 and CDR2 (germline): SGHKS, YYEKEE (reference sequence). CDR3 nucleotides: TGTGCCAGCAGCTTGGGGGGGGTTGGCACAGATACGCAGTATTTT. The encoded protein is CASSLGGVGTDTQYF.

Concerning this clone itself: Other DNA variants within this sample encode the same CDR3. The chain couples TRBV6-4 to TRBJ2-3, with D tentatively TRBD2 (6 bases). Germline CDR1 and CDR2: MRHNA and SNTAGT. The CDR3 runs 16 residues. With 0 bases removed from V and 0 bases from J, the gap between germline ends came to 10 bases. CDR3 region: CASSDSGGASTDTQYF. CDR3 nucleotide sequence: TGTGCCAGCAGTGACTCGGGGGGAGCTAGCACAGATACGCAGTATTTT.

This chain uses TRBV7-8 with TRBJ1-1, with D tentatively TRBD1 (5 bases). The V end was cut by 5 bases, the J end by 0 bases, with 10 bases between. This CDR3 region has 14 residues. The germline gives CDR1 SGHVS, CDR2 FQNEAQ. The CDR3 sequence is CASSLAGLNTEAFF. The CDR3 nucleotides read TGTGCCAGCAGCCTTGCAGGGTTGAACACTGAAGCTTTCTTT.

The chain carries TRBV30 and TRBJ1-2; TRBD1 might be the D (5 bases). The germline CDR1 and CDR2 sequences are GTSNPN and SVGIG (reference sequence). With 0 bases removed from V and 5 bases from J, the gap between germline ends came to 16 bases. CDR3 length: 15 amino acids. The CDR3 is CAWSVYPSDSYGYTF. The CDR3 DNA reads as TGTGCCTGGAGTGTTTATCCTTCTGACAGTTATGGCTACACCTTC.

This clone was counted a single time. The genes are TRBV19 and TRBJ2-7; D is possibly TRBD1 (6 bases). This CDR3 comprises 13 residues. Germline CDR1 reads LNHDA; CDR2 reads SQIVND (reference sequence). Trimming pared 6 bases from V and 12 bases from J, leaving 21 bases between. The CDR3 spells CASSLSAQGNRYF. In DNA form, the CDR3 reads TGTGCCAGTAGCCTATCAGCCCAGGGGAATAGGTACTTC.

V is TRBV5-1 and J is TRBJ1-4, with TRBD1 matching 8 bases. The CDR3 runs to 14 residues. V gave up 4 bases and J gave up 3 bases; unmatched junction bases: 2. Germline CDR1 is SGHRS and CDR2 is YFSETQ. CDR3 nucleotides: TGCGCCAGCAGCGAGACAGGGGCTAATGAAAAACTGTTTTTT. This translates into CASSETGANEKLFF.

This chain links TRBV11-3 with TRBJ1-2; TRBD1 is a possible D gene (5 bases). This CDR3 comprises 13 residues. Germline lookup yields CDR1 SGHNT and CDR2 YENEEA. The V gene lost 7 bases and the J gene lost 8 bases, with 17 bases spanning the gap. The CDR3 protein is CASTRDSQKGYTF. The CDR3 coding sequence is TGTGCCAGCACCCGGGACTCCCAAAAGGGCTACACCTTC.

The chain links TRBV6-5 to TRBJ2-3; no clear D gene. Trimming removed 5 bases from V and 5 bases from J, with 2 bases in between. Looked up from germline, CDR1 is MNHEY and CDR2 is SVGAGI. CDR3 length equals 10 residues. The CDR3 loop is CASSEDTQYF. CDR3 DNA: TGTGCCAGCAGTGAAGATACGCAGTATTTT.

Here the CDR3 reads CAWSWDGQRGYEQYF. In nucleotides, the CDR3 is TGTGCCTGGAGTTGGGACGGACAGCGGGGGTACGAGCAGTACTTC. The V gene is TRBV30, the J gene TRBJ2-7; 8 bases agree with TRBD2. Looked up from germline, CDR1 is GTSNPN and CDR2 is SVGIG (reference sequence). The CDR3 spans 15 residues. V dropped 2 bases and J dropped 4; count of bases not matched to a gene: 10.

The rearrangement joins TRBV6-6 to TRBJ2-3; D is unclear. Germline lookup yields CDR1 MNHNY and CDR2 SVGAGI (reference sequence). Deletions cut 7 bases from V and 1 base from J, with 9 bases between. The CDR3 length is 13 residues. The CDR3 nucleotides read TGTGCCAGCACCCGGCAGGGCACAGATACGCAGTATTTT. Amino acids: CASTRQGTDTQYF.

The V gene is TRBV2, the J gene TRBJ2-7; D not resolved. Looked up from germline, CDR1 is SNHLY and CDR2 is FYNNEI. V gave up 1 base and J gave up 3 bases, with 13 bases separating them. This CDR3 is built from 15 residues. Here the CDR3 DNA reads TGTGCCAGCAGTGAAGGACGGAACGTCTTCTACGAGCAGTACTTC. It yields the protein CASSEGRNVFYEQYF.

Only a few counts were recorded for this clone. The chain couples TRBV10-3 to TRBJ2-5; 7 bases are a match to TRBD1. CDR1 ENHRY and CDR2 SYGVKD come from the germline V gene. The CDR3 sequence is 16 residues long. Losses at the gene ends were 3 bases for V and 3 bases for J; bases not matched to a gene: 10. The CDR3 protein is CAISESMGQSEETQYF. As DNA, the CDR3 is TGTGCCATCAGTGAAAGCATGGGACAGTCCGAAGAGACCCAGTACTTC.

The V call is TRBV29-1, the J call TRBJ1-5; D remains ambiguous. The CDR3 is 12 amino acids. Trimming stripped 4 bases from V and 7 bases from J, with 11 bases between. In germline, CDR1 is SQVTM, CDR2 ANQGSEA. The CDR3 region has the DNA TGCAGCGTTGGGGAGGTTGGACAGCCCCAGCATTTT. Translated: CSVGEVGQPQHF.